What follows are 5 T cell receptor beta chains derived from one specimen sequenced in a study of T cell responses to AZD1222 COVID-19 vaccine. The repertoire was sequenced with immunoSEQ multiplex PCR; TCRdb's copy has only in-frame clones and lacks some. The sample lists approximately 100,000 clones; 90% to 95% were seen once. Sequencing used peripheral blood, obtained on day 0 of AZD1222 vaccination. These receptors were taken from an adult in good health.

The gene calls are TRBV20-1 and TRBJ1-2; a possible D gene is TRBD1 (6 bases). The germline V gene has CDR1 DFQATT and CDR2 SNEGSKA (reference sequence). V lost 3 bases to trimming and J lost 6 bases, with 11 bases between them. There are 12 residues in the CDR3. The CDR3 DNA sequence: TGCAGTGCTAGTGGACAGAGAGATGGCTACACCTTC. It specifies CSASGQRDGYTF.

The gene calls are TRBV10-3 and TRBJ1-1; D unclear. CDR3 length: 12 amino acids. The germline CDR1 and CDR2 sequences are ENHRY and SYGVKD. V shed 4 bases and J shed 5 bases, with 8 bases lying between them. The CDR3 spells CAISVGGTEAFF. CDR3 nucleotides: TGTGCCATCAGTGTGGGTGGGACTGAAGCTTTCTTT.

This rearrangement joins TRBV6-2 or TRBV6-3 to TRBJ1-2; 10 bases align to TRBD1. The CDR3 has 14 amino acids. J lost 4 bases, V lost 4 bases, and 3 bases had no gene match. Germline V gene lookup returns CDR1 MNHEY and CDR2 SVGEGT. As DNA, the CDR3 is TGTGCCAGCAGTTCCCGGGACAGGGGCTATGGCTACACCTTC. It is translated as CASSSRDRGYGYTF.

The chain has TRBV2 and TRBJ1-1, with 7 bases aligning to TRBD1. There are 18 residues in the CDR3. Germline lookup yields CDR1 SNHLY and CDR2 FYNNEI. The ends lost 5 bases at V and 1 base at J; junction bases unmatched: 16. The CDR3 nucleotides read TGTGCCAGCAGTAAGTCCCCGGGACAGACGCGAAGGAACACTGAAGCTTTCTTT. As protein: CASSKSPGQTRRNTEAFF.

The chain combines TRBV29-1 with TRBJ1-4; the D is unclear. The CDR3 loop spans 12 amino acids. Germline assignment: CDR1 SQVTM and CDR2 ANQGSEA. This CDR3 is CGVRSGDEKLFF. The CDR3 DNA follows: TGCGGAGTCCGTTCGGGTGATGAAAAACTGTTTTTT.